This TCR beta chain came from a study of T-cell reconstitution after alpha-beta-depleted transplantation in children. This clonotype was detected ten times or more. Its antigen remains unknown. Study observations and caveats: One year post-transplant, T-cell counts and diversity were largely derived from T cells produced anew.

The TCRbeta library incorporated unique molecular identifiers. TCRdb re-derived calls from the PCR reads in MiXCR, one entry per CDR3 protein. The sample includes fewer than 350,000 distinct CDR3 sequences, around 10% of them seen just once. The sequenced sample was peripheral blood, obtained 180 days after TCRalphabeta/CD19-depleted stem cell transplant. This receptor was obtained from a male patient between 2 and 15 years old who had a stem cell transplant for chronic granulomatous disease, so the T cells may come from the graft donor.

As DNA, the CDR3 is TGTGCCAGCAGCTTGTTGATTGTTGGGACAGATACGCAGTATTTT. It yields the protein CASSLLIVGTDTQYF. V and J are TRBV7-8 and TRBJ2-3; D is unresolved. Deletions cut 3 bases from V and 3 bases from J, with 13 bases between. Germline V gene sequence: CDR1 SGHVS, CDR2 FQNEAQ. CDR3 length equals 15 residues.